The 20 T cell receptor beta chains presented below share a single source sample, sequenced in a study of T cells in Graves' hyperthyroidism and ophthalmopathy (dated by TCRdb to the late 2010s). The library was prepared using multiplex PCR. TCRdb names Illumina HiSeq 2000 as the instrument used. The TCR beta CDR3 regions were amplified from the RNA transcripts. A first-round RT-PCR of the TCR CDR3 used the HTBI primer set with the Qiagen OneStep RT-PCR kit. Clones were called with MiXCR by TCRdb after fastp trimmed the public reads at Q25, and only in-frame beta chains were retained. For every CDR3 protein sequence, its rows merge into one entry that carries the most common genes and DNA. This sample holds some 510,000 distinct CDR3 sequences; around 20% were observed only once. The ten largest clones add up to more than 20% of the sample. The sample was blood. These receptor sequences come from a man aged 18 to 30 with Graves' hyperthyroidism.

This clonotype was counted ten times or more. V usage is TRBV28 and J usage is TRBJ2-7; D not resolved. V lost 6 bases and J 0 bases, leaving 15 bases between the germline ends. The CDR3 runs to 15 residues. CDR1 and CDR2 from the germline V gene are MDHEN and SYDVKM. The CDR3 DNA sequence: TGTGCCAGCAGCTCATGGCGGAATTTCTCCTACGAGCAGTACTTC. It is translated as CASSSWRNFSYEQYF.

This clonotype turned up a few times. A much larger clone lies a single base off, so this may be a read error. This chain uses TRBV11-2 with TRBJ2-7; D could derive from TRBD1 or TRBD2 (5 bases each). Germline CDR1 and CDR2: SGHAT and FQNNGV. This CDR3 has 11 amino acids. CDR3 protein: CAGEIGDERYF. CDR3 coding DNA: TGTGCCGGAGAAATTGGGGACGAGCGGTACTTC.

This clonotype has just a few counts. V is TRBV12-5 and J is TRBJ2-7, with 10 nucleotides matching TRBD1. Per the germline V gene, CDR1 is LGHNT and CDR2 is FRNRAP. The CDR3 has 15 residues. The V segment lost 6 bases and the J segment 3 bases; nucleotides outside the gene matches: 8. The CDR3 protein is CASGPGTGVVYEQYF. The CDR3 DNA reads TGTGCTAGTGGCCCCGGGACAGGGGTGGTCTACGAGCAGTACTTC.

The CDR3 spells CASSESGGTTYEQYF. For the CDR3, the DNA is TGTGCCAGCAGTGAGAGCGGGGGGACGACCTACGAGCAGTACTTC. This chain connects TRBV6-1 to TRBJ2-7; the match to TRBD2 covers 9 bases. Trimming at V came to 3 bases and at J to 2 bases, leaving 5 bases not matched to a gene. CDR3 length: 15 amino acids. Germline CDR1 is MNHNS and CDR2 is SASEGT.

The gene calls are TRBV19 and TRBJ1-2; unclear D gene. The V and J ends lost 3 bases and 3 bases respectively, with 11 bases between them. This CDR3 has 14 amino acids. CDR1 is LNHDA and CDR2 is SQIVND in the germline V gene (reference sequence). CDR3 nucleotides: TGTGCCAGTAGTATTTATGGCGGAGACTATGGCTACACCTTC. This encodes CASSIYGGDYGYTF. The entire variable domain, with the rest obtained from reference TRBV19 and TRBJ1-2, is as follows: DGGITQSPKYLFRKEGQNVTLSCEQNLNHDAMYWYRQDPGQGLRLIYYSQIVNDFQKGDIAEGYSVSREKKESFPLTVTSAQKNPTAFYLCASSIYGGDYGYTFGSGTRLTVV.

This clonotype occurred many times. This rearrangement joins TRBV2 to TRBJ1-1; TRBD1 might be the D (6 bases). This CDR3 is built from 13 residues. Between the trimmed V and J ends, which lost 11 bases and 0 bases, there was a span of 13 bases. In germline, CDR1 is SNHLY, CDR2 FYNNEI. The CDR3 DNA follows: TGTGCCGGTAGGGGGGCCCTGAACACTGAAGCTTTCTTT. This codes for CAGRGALNTEAFF.

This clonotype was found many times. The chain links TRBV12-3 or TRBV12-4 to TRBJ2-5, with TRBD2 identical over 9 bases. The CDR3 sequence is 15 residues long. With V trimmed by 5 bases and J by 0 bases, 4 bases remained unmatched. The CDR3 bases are TGTGCCAGCAGTCCCGGGACTAGCCACCAAGAGACCCAGTACTTC. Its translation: CASSPGTSHQETQYF.

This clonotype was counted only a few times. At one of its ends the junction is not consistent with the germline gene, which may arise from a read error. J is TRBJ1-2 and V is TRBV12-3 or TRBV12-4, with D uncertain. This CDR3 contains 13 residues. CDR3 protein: CASGLGGNYGYTF. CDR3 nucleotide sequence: TGTGCCAGCGGTTTAGGAGGGAACTATGGCTACACCTTC.

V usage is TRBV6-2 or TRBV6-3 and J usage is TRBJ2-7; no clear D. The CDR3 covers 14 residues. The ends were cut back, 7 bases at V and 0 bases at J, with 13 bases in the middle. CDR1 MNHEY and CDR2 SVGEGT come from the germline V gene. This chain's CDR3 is CASNPTWSSYEQYV. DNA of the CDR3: TGTGCCAGCAACCCCACATGGAGCTCCTACGAGCAGTACGTC.

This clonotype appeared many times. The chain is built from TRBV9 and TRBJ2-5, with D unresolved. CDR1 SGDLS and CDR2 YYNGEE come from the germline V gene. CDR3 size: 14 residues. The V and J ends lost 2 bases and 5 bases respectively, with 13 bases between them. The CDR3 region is CASSVGLLGETQYF. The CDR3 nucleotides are TGTGCCAGCAGCGTTGGCCTATTGGGGGAGACCCAGTACTTC. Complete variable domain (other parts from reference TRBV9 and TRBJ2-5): DSGVTQTPKHLITATGQRVTLRCSPRSGDLSVYWYQQSLDQGLQFLIQYYNGEERAKGNILERFSAQQFPDLHSELNLSSLELGDSALYFCASSVGLLGETQYFGPGTRLLVL.

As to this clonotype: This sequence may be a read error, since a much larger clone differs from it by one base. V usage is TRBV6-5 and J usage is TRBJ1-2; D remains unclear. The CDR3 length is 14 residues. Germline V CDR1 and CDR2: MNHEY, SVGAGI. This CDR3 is CAISYMGSNYGYTF. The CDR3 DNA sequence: TGTGCCATCAGTTATATGGGTTCGAACTATGGCTACACCTTC.

The CDR3 sequence is CASSIGAPGGGELFF. For the CDR3, the DNA is TGTGCCAGTAGTATCGGGGCCCCGGGGGGCGGGGAGCTGTTTTTT. The chain links TRBV19 to TRBJ2-2; 7 nucleotides agree with TRBD2. J was trimmed by 7 bases and V by 3 bases; bases with no gene match: 8. The CDR3 covers 15 residues. The germline V gene encodes CDR1 LNHDA and CDR2 SQIVND (reference sequence).

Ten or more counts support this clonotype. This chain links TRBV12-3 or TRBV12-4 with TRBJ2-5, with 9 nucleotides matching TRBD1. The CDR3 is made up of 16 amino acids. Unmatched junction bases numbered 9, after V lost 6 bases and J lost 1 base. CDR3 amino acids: CASRSQDRGGQETQYF. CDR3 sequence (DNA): TGTGCCAGCAGAAGCCAAGACAGGGGGGGCCAAGAGACCCAGTACTTC.

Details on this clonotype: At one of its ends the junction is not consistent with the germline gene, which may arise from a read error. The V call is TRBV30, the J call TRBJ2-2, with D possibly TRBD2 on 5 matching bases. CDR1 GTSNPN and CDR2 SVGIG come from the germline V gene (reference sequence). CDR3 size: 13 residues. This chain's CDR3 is CAWSGKGSGDLFF. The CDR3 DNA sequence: TGTGCCTGGAGTGGGAAAGGATCCGGGGATCTGTTTTTT.

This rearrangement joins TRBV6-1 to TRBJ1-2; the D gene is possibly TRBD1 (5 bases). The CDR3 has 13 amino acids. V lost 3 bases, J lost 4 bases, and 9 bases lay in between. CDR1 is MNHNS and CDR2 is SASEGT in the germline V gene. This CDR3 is CASSETVGYGYTF. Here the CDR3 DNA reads TGTGCCAGCAGTGAGACAGTCGGCTATGGCTACACCTTC.

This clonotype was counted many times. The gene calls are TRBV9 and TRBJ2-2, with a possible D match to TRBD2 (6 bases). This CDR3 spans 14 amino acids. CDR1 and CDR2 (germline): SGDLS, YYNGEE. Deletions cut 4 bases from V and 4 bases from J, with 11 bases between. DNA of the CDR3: TGTGCCAGCAGCCCCGGGGGATTCACCGGGGAGCTGTTTTTT. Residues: CASSPGGFTGELFF.

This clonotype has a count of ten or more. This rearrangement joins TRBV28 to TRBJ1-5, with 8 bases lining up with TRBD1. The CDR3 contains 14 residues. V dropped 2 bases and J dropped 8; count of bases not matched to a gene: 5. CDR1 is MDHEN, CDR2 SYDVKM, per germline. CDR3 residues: CASSLGRGLKPQHF. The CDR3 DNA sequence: TGTGCCAGCAGTTTAGGCAGGGGGCTTAAGCCCCAGCATTTT.

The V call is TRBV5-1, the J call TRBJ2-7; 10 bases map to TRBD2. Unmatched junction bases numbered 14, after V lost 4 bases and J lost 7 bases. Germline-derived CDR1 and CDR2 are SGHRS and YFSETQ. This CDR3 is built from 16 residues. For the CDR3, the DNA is TGCGCCAGCAGCCGGAGCGGGGGGGAACTTTTCGGTGAGCAGTACTTC. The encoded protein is CASSRSGGELFGEQYF.

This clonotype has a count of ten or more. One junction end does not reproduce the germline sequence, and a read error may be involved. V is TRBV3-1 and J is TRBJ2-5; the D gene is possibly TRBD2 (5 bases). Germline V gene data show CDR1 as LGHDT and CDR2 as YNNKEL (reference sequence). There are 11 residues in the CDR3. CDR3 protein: CASSQRGTQYF. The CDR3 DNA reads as TGCGCCAGCAGCCAACGGGGAACCCAGTACTTC.

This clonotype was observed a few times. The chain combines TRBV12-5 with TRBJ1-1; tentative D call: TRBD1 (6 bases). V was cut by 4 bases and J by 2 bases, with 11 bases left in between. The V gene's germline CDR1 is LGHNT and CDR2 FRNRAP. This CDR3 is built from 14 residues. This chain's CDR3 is CASGSRTANTEAFF. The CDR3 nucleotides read TGTGCTAGTGGTTCCCGGACAGCTAACACTGAAGCTTTCTTT. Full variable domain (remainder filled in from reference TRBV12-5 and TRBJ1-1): DARVTQTPRHKVTEMGQEVTMRCQPILGHNTVFWYRQTMMQGLELLAYFRNRAPLDDSGMPKDRFSAEMPDATLATLKIQPSEPRDSAVYFCASGSRTANTEAFFGQGTRLTVV.